The 27 T cell receptor beta chains presented below share a single source sample, sequenced in a study of blood T cell repertoires in COVID-19. The assay was immunoSEQ multiplex PCR, and TCRdb's table has in-frame clones only and misses some. The table records about 170,000 clones, around four fifths of them present only once. The sample consisted of peripheral blood. The source of these receptors is a woman aged 80 or over with COVID-19, enrolled during active disease.

The chain couples TRBV4-1 to TRBJ1-1; D call uncertain. The V gene's germline CDR1 is MGHRA and CDR2 YSYEKL. The CDR3 extends over 15 amino acids. The germline V and J ends were trimmed by 5 bases and 0 bases, with 13 bases remaining between them. The CDR3 nucleotides are TGCGCCAGCAGCTCACGACGGAGGATGAACACTGAAGCTTTCTTT. This sequence encodes CASSSRRRMNTEAFF.

Only one count was recorded for this clone. This chain uses TRBV24-1 with TRBJ1-5, with a weak D call TRBD1 (5 bases). V gave up 3 bases and J gave up 6 bases, with 8 bases separating them. Germline V gene sequence: CDR1 KGHDR, CDR2 SFDVKD. The CDR3 loop spans 13 amino acids. For the CDR3, the DNA is TGTGCCACCAGTGATGTTAGGGGTCAGCCCCAGCATTTT. Residues: CATSDVRGQPQHF.

The chain is built from TRBV18 and TRBJ1-5; TRBD1 aligns across 9 bases. Per the germline V gene, CDR1 is KGHSH and CDR2 is LQKENI. CDR3 length: 14 residues. J gave up 7 bases and V 3 bases, and 4 bases lay outside the gene matches. CDR3 sequence (DNA): TGTGCCAGCTCACCGGGACAGGGAGGGCAGCCCCAGCATTTT. Translated, it gives CASSPGQGGQPQHF.

The chain links TRBV3-1 (or the pseudogene TRBV3-2) to TRBJ2-4; 8 bases fit TRBD1. Germline CDR1 LGHDT, CDR2 YNNKEL (reference sequence). V shed 5 bases and J 6 bases; nucleotides not matched to a gene: 12. The CDR3 consists of 16 residues. The CDR3 here is CASSLQLGQGTNIQYF. DNA for the CDR3: TGTGCCAGCAGCTTGCAACTTGGACAGGGAACAAACATTCAGTACTTC.

V and J are TRBV20-1 and TRBJ2-7; the D gene is possibly TRBD1 (5 bases). CDR1 is DFQATT, CDR2 SNEGSKA, per germline (reference sequence). The V end was cut by 6 bases, the J end by 3 bases, with 9 bases between. CDR3 length: 11 amino acids. The CDR3 DNA sequence: TGCAGTGCAACAGGAAACTACGAGCAGTACTTC. It codes for CSATGNYEQYF.

This clone came up a few times. The chain has TRBV28 and TRBJ2-5, with D possibly matching TRBD2 (5 bases). The CDR3 has 14 amino acids. V was shortened by 3 bases and J by 5 bases, with 13 bases between the two germline ends. Germline V gene data show CDR1 as MDHEN and CDR2 as SYDVKM. The CDR3 nucleotides are TGTGCCAGCAGTTTGGTCTCGGGGTGGGAGACCCAGTACTTC. Residues: CASSLVSGWETQYF.

This clone was seen once. This chain links TRBV3-1 (or the pseudogene TRBV3-2) with TRBJ1-1; no clear D gene. This CDR3 is built from 14 residues. Trimming cost V 3 bases and J 5 bases, with 13 bases left between them. Germline lookup yields CDR1 LGHDT and CDR2 YNNKEL (reference sequence). CDR3 amino acids: CASSHPGPGTEAFF. In nucleotides, the CDR3 is TGTGCCAGCAGCCATCCCGGACCGGGGACTGAAGCTTTCTTT.

This clone was seen only a few times. This chain joins TRBV6-5 and TRBJ1-6; perhaps TRBD1 as D (5 bases). The ends were cut back, 10 bases at V and 10 bases at J, with 14 bases in the middle. The CDR3 is 12 residues long. Germline CDR1 reads MNHEY; CDR2 reads SVGAGI. The CDR3 loop reads CATRAGESPLHF. CDR3 DNA sequence: TGTGCCACCCGTGCGGGGGAATCACCCCTCCACTTT.

V gene TRBV19 combines with J gene TRBJ1-2, with 9 bases identical to TRBD1. V dropped 3 bases and J dropped 2; count of bases not matched to a gene: 7. CDR3 size: 16 residues. Germline assignment: CDR1 LNHDA and CDR2 SQIVND (reference sequence). This chain's CDR3 is CASSISTGGLNYGYTF. CDR3 nucleotides: TGTGCCAGTAGTATTTCGACAGGGGGGCTCAACTATGGCTACACCTTC.

The chain employs TRBV5-1 and TRBJ2-6, with 7 bases that match TRBD1. V trimming: 4 bases; J trimming: 0 bases; junction bases outside the gene matches: 13. From germline, CDR1 is SGHRS and CDR2 YFSETQ. The CDR3 consists of 19 residues. The CDR3 nucleotides read TGCGCCAGCAGCCCCGTTCCCGGGACAGAGACCTCTGGGGCCAACGTCCTGACTTTC. Residues: CASSPVPGTETSGANVLTF.

This sequence joins TRBV29-1 and TRBJ1-2; possible D gene TRBD1, 6 bases. CDR3 size: 12 residues. Germline CDR1 is SQVTM and CDR2 is ANQGSEA. Trimming took off 1 base at V and 12 bases at J, with 15 bases between the two ends. This CDR3 reads CSVEGTASVDTF. The CDR3, as DNA: TGCAGCGTTGAAGGGACAGCCTCGGTCGACACCTTC.

The V and J genes are TRBV4-1 and TRBJ1-1, with 7 positions matching TRBD1. This CDR3 comprises 14 residues. The germline V gene encodes CDR1 MGHRA and CDR2 YSYEKL. Trimming took 5 bases from V and 2 from J; bases not matched to a gene: 5. This CDR3 reads CASSYNRGNTEAFF. CDR3 DNA sequence: TGCGCCAGCAGCTACAACAGGGGAAACACTGAAGCTTTCTTT.

The chain recombines TRBV7-8 with TRBJ2-3; 11 bases agree with TRBD1. V trimming: 5 bases; J trimming: 5 bases; junction bases outside the gene matches: 9. The germline V gene encodes CDR1 SGHVS and CDR2 FQNEAQ. The CDR3 consists of 16 residues. CDR3 protein: CASSPRDRGRGDTQYF. In DNA form, the CDR3 reads TGTGCCAGCAGCCCCCGGGACAGGGGGAGGGGAGATACGCAGTATTTT.

V is TRBV5-4 and J is TRBJ2-1; 9 nucleotides line up with TRBD1. Losses at the gene ends were 7 bases for V and 7 bases for J; bases not matched to a gene: 6. The CDR3 runs 13 residues. CDR1 is SGHNT, CDR2 YYREEE, per germline (reference sequence). Written as DNA, the CDR3 is TGTGCCAGCGGGGGGACAGGGAGTAATGAGCAGTTCTTC. Translating gives CASGGTGSNEQFF.

This clone was counted a single time. V is TRBV28 and J is TRBJ1-6; 7 nucleotides agree with TRBD1. CDR1 is MDHEN, CDR2 SYDVKM, per germline. J lost 2 bases, V lost 9 bases, and 10 bases had no gene match. This CDR3 region has 16 residues. CDR3 coding DNA: TGTGCCAGTGACTGGGCAGGGGGGACCTATAATTCACCCCTCCACTTT. Translating it yields CASDWAGGTYNSPLHF. The variable domain in full, with the rest retrieved from reference TRBV28 and TRBJ1-6, is DVKVTQSSRYLVKRTGEKVFLECVQDMDHENMFWYRQDPGLGLRLIYFSYDVKMKEKGDIPEGYSVSREKKERFSLILESASTNQTSMYLCASDWAGGTYNSPLHFGNGTRLTVT.

The rearrangement joins TRBV3-1 (or the pseudogene TRBV3-2) to TRBJ1-3; D remains ambiguous. The V end was cut by 4 bases, the J end by 0 bases, with 10 bases between. The CDR3 loop spans 15 amino acids. Germline V gene lookup returns CDR1 LGHDT and CDR2 YNNKEL (reference sequence). CDR3 bases: TGTGCCAGCAGCCTGACTGCCAGCTCTGGAAACACCATATATTTT. Protein sequence: CASSLTASSGNTIYF.

V and J are TRBV6-5 and TRBJ2-3, with D unresolved. Trimming shortened V by 11 bases and J by 0 bases, and 6 bases separated the two germline ends. Germline V gives CDR1 MNHEY, CDR2 SVGAGI. This CDR3 has 11 amino acids. The CDR3 DNA sequence: TGTGCCTTGGCTAGCACAGATACGCAGTATTTT. This encodes CALASTDTQYF.

This chain uses TRBV5-1 with TRBJ2-6; D may be TRBD1 (6 bases). The CDR3 has 16 residues. The ends were cut back, 0 bases at V and 2 bases at J, with 9 bases in the middle. CDR1 and CDR2 (germline): SGHRS, YFSETQ. This CDR3 is CASSLDGGAGANVLTF. Written as DNA, the CDR3 is TGCGCCAGCAGCTTGGATGGGGGCGCTGGGGCCAACGTCCTGACTTTC.

V gene TRBV6-1 combines with J gene TRBJ2-3; TRBD2 aligns across 9 bases. Trimming removed 0 bases from V and 2 bases from J; junction bases left unmatched: 6. The germline V gene has CDR1 MNHNS and CDR2 SASEGT. This CDR3 region has 17 residues. The CDR3 spells CASSEALAGSFTDTQYF. CDR3 sequence (DNA): TGTGCCAGCAGTGAAGCGCTAGCGGGATCCTTCACAGATACGCAGTATTTT.

This clone was recorded a few times. The chain has TRBV5-1 and TRBJ1-6; 8 nucleotides line up with TRBD1. Germline CDR1 SGHRS, CDR2 YFSETQ. Trimming at V came to 2 bases and at J to 8 bases, leaving 9 bases not matched to a gene. CDR3 length: 16 residues. The CDR3 reads CASSFFGQGGDSPLHF. CDR3 bases: TGCGCCAGCAGCTTTTTTGGACAGGGTGGCGATTCACCCCTCCACTTT.

V gene TRBV13 combines with J gene TRBJ2-1; D perhaps matches TRBD2 (6 bases). Germline V gene lookup returns CDR1 PRHDT and CDR2 FYEKMQ (reference sequence). The CDR3 extends over 14 amino acids. Trimming shortened V by 6 bases and J by 4 bases, and 13 bases separated the two germline ends. CDR3 amino acids: CASRLRGGYNEQFF. The CDR3, as DNA: TGTGCCAGCAGGCTCCGTGGGGGGTACAATGAGCAGTTCTTC.

The chain has TRBV7-9 and TRBJ1-3; a weak D match, TRBD1 (5 bases). The germline V gene has CDR1 SEHNR and CDR2 FQNEAQ (reference sequence). The CDR3 extends over 14 amino acids. V was clipped by 7 bases and J by 0 bases, with 10 bases between them. CDR3 bases: TGTGCCAGCATCAGGGAGGACTCTGGAAACACCATATATTTT. This codes for CASIREDSGNTIYF.

The V call is TRBV5-1, the J call TRBJ2-1; D perhaps matches TRBD1 (5 bases). Trimming removed 0 bases from V and 0 bases from J, with 10 bases in between. The germline CDR1 and CDR2 sequences are SGHRS and YFSETQ. The CDR3 runs to 16 residues. CDR3: CASSLAGPSSYNEQFF. The CDR3 DNA reads as TGCGCCAGCAGCTTGGCAGGGCCCTCCTCCTACAATGAGCAGTTCTTC. Based on the CDR3 plus reference TRBV5-1 and TRBJ2-1, the full variable domain is KAGVTQTPRYLIKTRGQQVTLSCSPISGHRSVSWYQQTPGQGLQFLFEYFSETQRNKGNFPGRFSGRQFSNSRSEMNVSTLELGDSALYLCASSLAGPSSYNEQFFGPGTRLTVL.

The chain joins TRBV5-4 to TRBJ2-7, with 7 bases aligning to TRBD2. The CDR3 has 14 amino acids. The germline V gene has CDR1 SGHNT and CDR2 YYREEE (reference sequence). J lost 5 bases, V lost 9 bases, and 14 bases had no gene match. This CDR3 reads CATERDRTGNEQYF. The CDR3 nucleotides are TGTGCCACCGAGCGGGACCGTACGGGGAACGAGCAGTACTTC.

The rearrangement joins TRBV6-5 to TRBJ1-5; D unclear. Trimming cost V 5 bases and J 3 bases, with 11 bases left between them. CDR1 is MNHEY, CDR2 SVGAGI, per germline. The CDR3 loop spans 14 amino acids. CDR3 DNA: TGTGCCAGCAGTCCCACCGACATCAATCAGCCCCAGCATTTT. Encoded protein: CASSPTDINQPQHF.

The genes are TRBV5-5 and TRBJ2-3; tentatively, D is TRBD1 (6 bases). This CDR3 comprises 15 residues. Trimming pared 4 bases from V and 6 bases from J, leaving 18 bases between. Looked up from germline, CDR1 is SGHKS and CDR2 is YYEKEE (reference sequence). The CDR3 coding sequence is TGTGCCAGCAGCAGAGGCCAGGGGAGTGGGGATACGCAGTATTTT. Encoded protein: CASSRGQGSGDTQYF.

This rearrangement joins TRBV19 to TRBJ1-2; possible D gene TRBD1, 6 bases. Germline V lookup: CDR1 LNHDA, CDR2 SQIVND (reference sequence). The V and J ends lost 6 bases and 5 bases respectively, with 19 bases between them. The CDR3 loop spans 15 amino acids. The CDR3 region has the DNA TGTGCCAGTAGATCTGGGCAGGGGTGGGGATATGGCTACACCTTC. Translation: CASRSGQGWGYGYTF.